A single sample gave rise to the 19 T cell receptor beta chains below, sequenced in a study of metastatic and nonmetastatic thyroid tumors (dated by TCRdb to 2020 to 2021). Before undergoing thyroid surgery, none of the patients had been given any kind of treatment. Library generation was performed with PCR. Instrument used: Illumina HiSeq 4000. Starting from the raw public reads, TCRdb applied fastp trimming at Q25, assembled clones with MiXCR and retained in-frame beta chains. The sample table shows 15,000 to 18,000 clones, and about 4% are seen once. 20% to 25% of the sample is in the top ten clones. Sequencing was carried out using tumor tissue. These receptors were collected from a female donor with papillary thyroid cancer or a benign thyroid nodule (not recorded which). Some clones in this sample may be carry-over from other donors' samples.

The J gene is TRBJ2-1, the V gene TRBV3-1; 13 nucleotides match TRBD2. CDR3 length: 16 residues. CDR1 is LGHDT, CDR2 YNNKEL, per germline (reference sequence). J was trimmed by 10 bases and V by 4 bases; bases with no gene match: 10. The CDR3 is CASSPGLAGVGDEQFF. CDR3 coding DNA: TGTGCCAGCAGCCCCGGACTAGCGGGAGTAGGTGACGAGCAGTTCTTC.

This clone was seen repeatedly, ten times or more. This chain connects TRBV6-1 to TRBJ2-7; D gene uncertain. The germline V and J ends were trimmed by 6 bases and 6 bases, with 9 bases remaining between them. The CDR3 loop spans 11 amino acids. Per the germline V gene, CDR1 is MNHNS and CDR2 is SASEGT. The CDR3 spells CASSFLREQYF. CDR3 DNA sequence: TGTGCCAGCAGCTTCCTACGCGAGCAGTACTTC.

The rearrangement links TRBV7-3 to TRBJ2-6, with TRBD2 matching over 8 bases. Germline CDR1 and CDR2: SGHTA and FQGTGA. The J segment lost 4 bases and the V segment lost 6 bases, leaving 17 bases of the junction unmatched. This CDR3 contains 19 residues. As DNA, the CDR3 is TGTGCCAGCAGTTATCAAGGTCGGGGGGGGCCGGGAGGGGCCAACGTCCTGACTTTC. Protein sequence: CASSYQGRGGPGGANVLTF.

The chain has TRBV30 and TRBJ2-2; D is perhaps TRBD2 (6 bases). V was pared by 4 bases and J by 1 base, with 16 bases between. Per germline, CDR1 GTSNPN and CDR2 SVGIG (reference sequence). The CDR3 has 16 amino acids. Written as DNA, the CDR3 is TGTGCCTGGACCTTTCCCGGGACTTGGAACACCGGGGAGCTGTTTTTT. Translated, it gives CAWTFPGTWNTGELFF.

The V gene is TRBV27, the J gene TRBJ1-1; the D is unclear. The CDR3 loop spans 13 amino acids. Germline loops: CDR1 MNHEY, CDR2 SMNVEV (reference sequence). V lost 4 bases and J lost 4, with 10 bases in between. CDR3 DNA: TGTGCCAGCAGTTCAGACATGGGCACTGAAGCTTTCTTT. It codes for CASSSDMGTEAFF.

The J gene is TRBJ1-6, the V gene TRBV28; D gene unclear. The CDR3 has 15 residues. V lost 7 bases, J lost 6 bases, and 16 bases lay in between. Per the germline V gene, CDR1 is MDHEN and CDR2 is SYDVKM. For the CDR3, the DNA is TGTGCCAGCACCCTCTTTGGTGCAGGTAATTCACCCCTCCACTTT. Its protein is CASTLFGAGNSPLHF.

The table lists this clone with a few counts. V gene TRBV28 combines with J gene TRBJ2-7; D unclear. V was cut by 5 bases and J by 5 bases, with 16 bases left in between. The CDR3 runs to 14 residues. Germline V gene data show CDR1 as MDHEN and CDR2 as SYDVKM. The CDR3 DNA sequence: TGTGCCAGCAGTCAAAGTGATCATAGGGACGAGCAGTACTTC. It codes for CASSQSDHRDEQYF.

The gene calls are TRBV2 and TRBJ1-2; maybe TRBD1 (5 bases). Trimming left V 4 bases short and J 7 bases short, with 16 bases between. This CDR3 is 14 amino acids long. The V gene's germline CDR1 is SNHLY and CDR2 FYNNEI. The CDR3 sequence is CASSVSNRNSGYTF. CDR3 DNA sequence: TGTGCCAGCAGTGTATCGAACAGGAATAGTGGCTACACCTTC. The variable domain in full, completed from reference TRBV2 and TRBJ1-2, reads EPEVTQTPSHQVTQMGQEVILRCVPISNHLYFYWYRQILGQKVEFLVSFYNNEISEKSEIFDDQFSVERPDGSNFTLKIRSTKLEDSAMYFCASSVSNRNSGYTFGSGTRLTVV.

This clone has just a few counts. This chain connects TRBV27 to TRBJ1-5, with no clear D. The CDR3 loop spans 13 amino acids. V was shortened by 4 bases and J by 1 base, with 5 bases between the two germline ends. CDR1 MNHEY and CDR2 SMNVEV come from the germline V gene (reference sequence). The CDR3 nucleotides read TGTGCCAGCAGTTGGAAGAGCAATCAGCCCCAGCATTTT. Amino acids: CASSWKSNQPQHF.

The chain is built from TRBV28 and TRBJ1-5; no reliable D call. The V gene's germline CDR1 is MDHEN and CDR2 SYDVKM. CDR3 size: 11 residues. The V gene lost 6 bases and the J gene lost 4 bases, with 4 bases spanning the gap. CDR3 loop: CASSVNQPQHF. CDR3 DNA: TGTGCCAGCAGCGTTAATCAGCCCCAGCATTTT.

This rearrangement joins TRBV6-1 to TRBJ1-2; 7 nucleotides line up with TRBD1. After removal of 5 bases from V and 6 bases from J, the junction contained 12 bases not matched to a gene. The germline CDR1 and CDR2 sequences are MNHNS and SASEGT. CDR3 size: 15 residues. The CDR3 bases are TGTGCCAGCAGTAAACAAGGGGGCAGTCAGGATGGCTACACCTTC. Translation: CASSKQGGSQDGYTF.

This clone was seen more than once but under ten times. The chain employs TRBV10-3 and TRBJ2-3; D is possibly TRBD2 (7 bases). CDR3 length: 15 residues. The germline V and J ends were trimmed by 7 bases and 7 bases, with 21 bases remaining between them. Germline loops: CDR1 ENHRY, CDR2 SYGVKD. CDR3 amino acids: CAITLGGGFGNTQYF. CDR3 coding DNA: TGTGCCATCACTTTAGGGGGAGGGTTCGGAAATACGCAGTATTTT.

This clone showed up just a few times. The chain joins TRBV25-1 to TRBJ2-7; maybe TRBD1 (7 bases). The CDR3 spans 14 residues. Per germline, CDR1 MGHDK and CDR2 SYGVNS. With 5 bases removed from V and 3 bases from J, the gap between germline ends came to 14 bases. The CDR3 bases are TGTGCCAGCAGTCAGGGGGGCCTCTACTACGAGCAGTACTTC. Amino acids: CASSQGGLYYEQYF.

The table lists this clone with many counts. J is TRBJ2-3 and V is TRBV3-1, with 11 nucleotides matching TRBD2. The CDR3 sequence is 15 residues long. Germline V gives CDR1 LGHDT, CDR2 YNNKEL (reference sequence). Trimming took 5 bases from V and 4 from J; bases not matched to a gene: 5. Here the CDR3 reads CASSGTSGLADTQYF. The CDR3 nucleotides are TGTGCCAGCAGCGGGACTAGCGGACTGGCAGATACGCAGTATTTT.

In this sample, this clone turned up a few times. The chain joins TRBV11-2 to TRBJ2-3; 9 bases match TRBD2. V shed 0 bases and J 4 bases; nucleotides not matched to a gene: 8. Germline V gives CDR1 SGHAT, CDR2 FQNNGV. The CDR3 runs 17 residues. This chain's CDR3 is CASSLEVSGSFADTQYF. The DNA of the CDR3 is TGTGCCAGCAGCTTAGAGGTTAGCGGGAGTTTTGCAGATACGCAGTATTTT.

The chain has TRBV24-1 and TRBJ2-3; D gene ambiguous. Germline V gives CDR1 KGHDR, CDR2 SFDVKD. CDR3 size: 13 residues. The V end lost 2 bases, the J end lost 5 bases, and 7 bases lay between the germline ends. The CDR3 loop reads CATSDSGRDTQYF. CDR3 coding DNA: TGTGCCACCAGTGATTCAGGCAGAGATACGCAGTATTTT.

This clone has more than one count but fewer than ten. The chain joins TRBV28 to TRBJ1-3; possible D gene TRBD1, 6 bases. The CDR3 loop spans 15 amino acids. Germline V gene lookup returns CDR1 MDHEN and CDR2 SYDVKM. Trimming removed 2 bases at V and 4 bases at J, with 12 bases between. The CDR3 sequence is CASSLGGARGNTIYF. The CDR3 nucleotides are TGTGCCAGCAGTTTAGGGGGCGCGAGGGGAAACACCATATATTTT. The full variable domain, with the rest looked up from reference TRBV28 and TRBJ1-3, is DVKVTQSSRYLVKRTGEKVFLECVQDMDHENMFWYRQDPGLGLRLIYFSYDVKMKEKGDIPEGYSVSREKKERFSLILESASTNQTSMYLCASSLGGARGNTIYFGEGSWLTVV.

A few counts support this clone. The gene calls are TRBV20-1 and TRBJ1-4, with a possible D match to TRBD1 (5 bases). Germline-derived CDR1 and CDR2 are DFQATT and SNEGSKA (reference sequence). V was pared by 6 bases and J by 5 bases, with 13 bases between. The CDR3 is made up of 13 amino acids. The CDR3 reads CSAPRGKNEKLFF. CDR3 nucleotide sequence: TGCAGTGCCCCCCGGGGGAAGAATGAAAAACTGTTTTTT.

This clone is classed as medium-sized (0.01 to 0.1%). The V gene is TRBV10-3, the J gene TRBJ1-2; D is possibly TRBD1 (5 bases). This CDR3 has 11 amino acids. Germline CDR1 is ENHRY and CDR2 is SYGVKD. The V end was cut by 3 bases, the J end by 7 bases, with 6 bases between. The CDR3 is CAISDGGGYTF. The CDR3 nucleotides read TGTGCCATCAGTGACGGGGGTGGCTACACCTTC.